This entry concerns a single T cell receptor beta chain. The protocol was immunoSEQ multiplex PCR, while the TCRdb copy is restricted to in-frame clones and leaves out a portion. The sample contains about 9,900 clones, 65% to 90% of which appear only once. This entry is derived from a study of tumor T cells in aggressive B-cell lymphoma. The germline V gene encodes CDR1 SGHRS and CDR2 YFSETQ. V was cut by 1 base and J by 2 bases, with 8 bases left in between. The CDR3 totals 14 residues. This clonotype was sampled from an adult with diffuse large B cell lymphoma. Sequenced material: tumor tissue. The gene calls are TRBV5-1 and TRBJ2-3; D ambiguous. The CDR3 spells CASSLLGPTDTQYF. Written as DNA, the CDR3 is TGCGCCAGCAGCTTGTTGGGCCCCACAGATACGCAGTATTTT.